This T cell receptor (beta chain) is drawn from a study of glioma-infiltrating T cells. This clonotype showed up many times. The CDR3 is made up of 15 amino acids. Germline V gene data show CDR1 as SEHNR and CDR2 as FQNEAQ (reference sequence). V trimming: 1 base; J trimming: 9 bases; junction bases outside the gene matches: 4. Using RNA template, CDR3s of TCR alpha and beta were amplified with iRepertoire arm-PCR. One-step reverse transcription and amplification started from approximately 100-400 ng of tissue mRNA or PBMC total RNA. In TCRdb, the multiplex PCR reads were re-called with MiXCR into one record per CDR3 protein. The sample consists of around 170,000 distinct CDR3 sequences, around 40% of them appearing once.

This receptor was obtained from a human donor with low-grade glioma or glioblastoma, undergoing nonglioma brain surgery, or in good health (not recorded which). Sequenced material: glioma tissue, nonneoplastic brain tissue, or PBMCs (not recorded which). The J gene is TRBJ2-1, the V gene TRBV7-9; the match to TRBD2 covers 12 bases. CDR3 amino acids: CASSLGTSGKGEQFF. CDR3 bases: TGTGCCAGCAGCTTAGGGACTAGCGGGAAAGGTGAGCAGTTCTTC.